This T cell receptor (beta chain) comes out of a study of blood T cell repertoires in COVID-19. As for the study in general: Sources were T cells, B-cell-depleted T cells, or PBMCs; the material itself was cDNA or gDNA.

This CDR3 contains 12 residues. Trimming pared 6 bases from V and 1 base from J, leaving 4 bases between. Sequencing used immunoSEQ multiplex PCR; TCRdb keeps in-frame clones, though not all of them. The sample holds a few hundred thousand clones, 70% to 90% seen once. Residents of under 25 US areas, aged roughly 18 to 89 years, made up the participants. Recovered participants had two consecutive negative NP/OP PCR tests, healthcare professional clearance, or symptom resolution. This receptor was taken from a woman aged 50 to 60 who had recovered from COVID-19. The chain uses TRBV12-3 or TRBV12-4 and TRBJ2-1; D not certain. Sequenced sample: PBMCs or T cells enriched from blood (not recorded which). The CDR3: CASSFSYNEQFF. The DNA of the CDR3 is TGTGCCAGCAGCTTTTCCTACAATGAGCAGTTCTTC.